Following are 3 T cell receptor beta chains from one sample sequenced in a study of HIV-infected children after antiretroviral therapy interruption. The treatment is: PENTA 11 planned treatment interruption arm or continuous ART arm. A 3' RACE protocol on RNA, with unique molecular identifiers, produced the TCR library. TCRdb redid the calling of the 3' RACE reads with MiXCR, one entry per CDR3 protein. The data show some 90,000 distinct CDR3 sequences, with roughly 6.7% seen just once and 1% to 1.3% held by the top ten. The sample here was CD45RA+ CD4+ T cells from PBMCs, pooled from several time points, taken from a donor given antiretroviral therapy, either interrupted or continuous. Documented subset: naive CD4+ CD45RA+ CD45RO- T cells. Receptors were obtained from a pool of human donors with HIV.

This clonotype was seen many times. The CDR3 loop reads CAWSQAGNRGQPQHF. CDR3 in DNA: TGTGCCTGGTCTCAGGCAGGGAATAGGGGTCAGCCCCAGCATTTT. J is TRBJ1-5 and V is TRBV30; a possible D gene is TRBD1 (5 bases). The CDR3 runs to 15 residues. The V end was cut by 5 bases, the J end by 6 bases, with 20 bases between. Germline V gene sequence: CDR1 GTSNPN, CDR2 SVGIG (reference sequence).

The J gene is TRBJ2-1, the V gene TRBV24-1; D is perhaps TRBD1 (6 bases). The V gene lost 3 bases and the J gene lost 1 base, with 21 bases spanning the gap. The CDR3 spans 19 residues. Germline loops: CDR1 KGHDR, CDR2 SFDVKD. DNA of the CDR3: TGTGCCACCAGTGATCCGTCCCTGGTCGTGGACAGTTCCTACAATGAGCAGTTCTTC. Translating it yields CATSDPSLVVDSSYNEQFF.

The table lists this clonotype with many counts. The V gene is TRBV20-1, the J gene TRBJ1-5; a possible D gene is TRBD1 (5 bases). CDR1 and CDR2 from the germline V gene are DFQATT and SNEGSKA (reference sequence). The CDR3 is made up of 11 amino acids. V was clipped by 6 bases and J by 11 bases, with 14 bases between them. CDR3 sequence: CSAEGQSAQHF. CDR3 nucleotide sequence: TGCAGTGCGGAGGGGCAGTCGGCCCAGCATTTT.